Presented here are 18 T cell receptor beta chains from one specimen sequenced in a study of OX40 agonist ivuxolimab in advanced cancers. Using immunoSEQ multiplex PCR, the repertoire was profiled, and TCRdb retains in-frame clones only, with some absent. Seen here are 100,000 to 150,000 clones, 80% to 95% observed once, and the top ten hold more than 0.7%. The source material was CD4+ or CD8+ T cells sorted from blood, sampled in a trial of the OX40 agonist ivuxolimab. Every receptor here comes from an adult with an advanced solid tumor such as melanoma, head and neck, liver or kidney cancer.

The chain employs TRBV25-1 and TRBJ1-2; 7 bases are a match to TRBD1. Germline V gene sequence: CDR1 MGHDK, CDR2 SYGVNS. This CDR3 is built from 13 residues. After removal of 5 bases from V and 7 bases from J, the junction contained 7 bases not matched to a gene. CDR3 protein: CASSLSGGFGYTF. In DNA form, the CDR3 reads TGTGCCAGCAGTCTCTCAGGGGGATTTGGCTACACCTTC.

The J gene is TRBJ1-5, the V gene TRBV27; possible D gene TRBD1, 5 bases. CDR1 and CDR2 (germline): MNHEY, SMNVEV (reference sequence). CDR3 length equals 15 residues. V dropped 0 bases and J dropped 4 bases, with 10 bases sitting between them. The CDR3 region is CASSLSRGPNQPQHF. The DNA for the CDR3 is TGTGCCAGCAGTTTATCGAGGGGACCTAATCAGCCCCAGCATTTT.

The chain uses TRBV18 and TRBJ2-3, with 13 bases aligning to TRBD2. Per germline, CDR1 KGHSH and CDR2 LQKENI. The length of the CDR3 is 17 residues. V trimming: 3 bases; J trimming: 6 bases; junction bases outside the gene matches: 9. CDR3 loop: CASSPRTSGRGADTQYF. In DNA form, the CDR3 reads TGTGCCAGCTCACCCCGGACTAGCGGGAGAGGGGCGGATACGCAGTATTTT.

The J gene is TRBJ1-2, the V gene TRBV4-2; 8 nucleotides match TRBD1. V dropped 5 bases and J dropped 3; count of bases not matched to a gene: 11. The length of the CDR3 is 16 residues. Looked up from germline, CDR1 is LGHNA and CDR2 is YNFKEQ. CDR3 amino acids: CASSSGQGELYYGYTF. CDR3 DNA: TGTGCCAGCAGCAGCGGACAGGGCGAATTGTACTATGGCTACACCTTC.

J is TRBJ2-1 and V is TRBV5-1; TRBD2 aligns across 13 bases. The CDR3 is 15 amino acids. The V gene end was trimmed by 4 bases and the J gene end by 9 bases; junction bases not matched to a gene: 7. The germline CDR1 and CDR2 sequences are SGHRS and YFSETQ. This CDR3 reads CASSRGTSGISEQFF. The CDR3 DNA follows: TGCGCCAGCAGCCGGGGGACTAGCGGGATTAGTGAGCAGTTCTTC.

The chain links TRBV19 to TRBJ2-7; D is undetermined. Trimming took off 8 bases at V and 5 bases at J, with 10 bases between the two ends. Germline CDR1 is LNHDA and CDR2 is SQIVND (reference sequence). The CDR3 spans 11 residues. Here the CDR3 reads CASSGWDEQYF. CDR3 coding DNA: TGTGCCAGTTCCGGATGGGACGAGCAGTACTTC.

This clone was seen more than once but under ten times. The V call is TRBV19, the J call TRBJ2-1; 8 nucleotides match TRBD1. CDR1 is LNHDA and CDR2 is SQIVND in the germline V gene (reference sequence). There are 14 residues in the CDR3. J lost 9 bases, V lost 10 bases, and 14 bases had no gene match. CDR3 loop: CAISLTGEVGEQFF. The CDR3 DNA sequence: TGTGCCATAAGCTTGACAGGGGAGGTCGGTGAGCAGTTCTTC.

The count of this clone is one. The V and J genes are TRBV11-3 and TRBJ1-1, with a tentative D call TRBD1 (6 bases). The V end lost 5 bases, the J end lost 6 bases, and 16 bases lay between the germline ends. Looked up from germline, CDR1 is SGHNT and CDR2 is YENEEA. The CDR3 extends over 14 amino acids. This chain's CDR3 is CASSDSQGMAEAFF. In nucleotides, the CDR3 is TGTGCCAGCAGCGACTCACAGGGTATGGCTGAAGCTTTCTTT. Drawing the rest from reference TRBV11-3 and TRBJ1-1, the complete variable domain is EAGVVQSPRYKIIEKKQPVAFWCNPISGHNTLYWYLQNLGQGPELLIRYENEEAVDDSQLPKDRFSAERLKGVDSTLKIQPAELGDSAVYLCASSDSQGMAEAFFGQGTRLTVV.

The chain is built from TRBV5-1 and TRBJ1-4; a possible D gene is TRBD1 (5 bases). The germline gives CDR1 SGHRS, CDR2 YFSETQ. The CDR3 is made up of 15 amino acids. Trimming took off 4 bases at V and 8 bases at J, with 18 bases between the two ends. The CDR3 region has the DNA TGCGCCAGCAGCCGCGACAGTGTGGGAAAAGAAAAACTGTTTTTT. It yields the protein CASSRDSVGKEKLFF.

Concerning this clone itself: The junction and the germline gene differ at one end; a read error may be behind it. The sample holds other DNA sequences that translate to the same CDR3. The J gene is TRBJ1-5, the V gene TRBV5-8; D call uncertain. The germline V gene has CDR1 SGHTS and CDR2 YDEGEE. The CDR3 contains 13 residues. In DNA, the CDR3 is TGTGCCAGCAGCCGACTAGAGAGTCAGCCCCAGCACTTT. It codes for CASSRLESQPQHF.

V and J are TRBV25-1 and TRBJ2-5; 9 nucleotides line up with TRBD1. Trimming took 3 bases from V and 0 from J; bases not matched to a gene: 5. This CDR3 region has 16 residues. Germline values: CDR1 MGHDK, CDR2 SYGVNS. The CDR3 nucleotides are TGTGCCAGCAGTGACCTCGACAGGGGGTACCAAGAGACCCAGTACTTC. Protein sequence: CASSDLDRGYQETQYF. Looking up the rest from reference TRBV25-1 and TRBJ2-5 gives the full variable domain: EADIYQTPRYLVIGTGKKITLECSQTMGHDKMYWYQQDPGMELHLIHYSYGVNSTEKGDLSSESTVSRIRTEHFPLTLESARPSHTSQYLCASSDLDRGYQETQYFGPGTRLLVL.

The CDR3 region has the DNA TGTGCCAGCAGTTTGACAGGGTTGGATCAGCCCCAGCATTTT. This encodes CASSLTGLDQPQHF. The V and J genes are TRBV28 and TRBJ1-5; 7 bases fit TRBD1. Germline V lookup: CDR1 MDHEN, CDR2 SYDVKM. V shed 3 bases and J 5 bases; nucleotides not matched to a gene: 4. The CDR3 contains 14 residues.

The genes are TRBV5-6 and TRBJ2-5; TRBD2 aligns across 8 bases. The DNA end favors TRBJ2-7, so the J call may be wrong. Looked up from germline, CDR1 is SGHDT and CDR2 is YYEEEE. The CDR3 has 16 amino acids. The CDR3 nucleotides read TGTGCCAGCAGTAGAGGACTAGCCGGTCTCTCCTACGAGCAGTACTTC. This codes for CASSRGLAGLSYEQYF.

The sample holds one count of this clone. This chain joins TRBV10-3 and TRBJ2-3; no firm D call. This CDR3 is 15 amino acids long. Per germline, CDR1 ENHRY and CDR2 SYGVKD. V was clipped by 10 bases and J by 5 bases, with 22 bases between them. CDR3 coding DNA: TGTGCCACCACGCCCCTTGGTGCAGCCGAAGATACGCAGTATTTT. Translation gives CATTPLGAAEDTQYF.

There are a few counts of this clone. This chain connects TRBV10-1 to TRBJ1-2; D possibly corresponds to TRBD1 (5 bases). This CDR3 has 14 amino acids. Per germline, CDR1 WNHNN and CDR2 SYGVQD (reference sequence). V dropped 2 bases and J dropped 2 bases, with 9 bases sitting between them. Written as DNA, the CDR3 is TGCGCCAGCAGTGAGACGGGACGGAACTATGGCTACACCTTC. It translates to CASSETGRNYGYTF.

The chain uses TRBV19 and TRBJ2-2, with a tentative D call TRBD1 (5 bases). Germline-derived CDR1 and CDR2 are LNHDA and SQIVND (reference sequence). This CDR3 is 14 amino acids long. The ends were cut back, 4 bases at V and 6 bases at J, with 12 bases in the middle. CDR3 DNA sequence: TGTGCCAGTAGTAGGCTAGGGGTGGCCGGGGAGCTGTTTTTT. Translating gives CASSRLGVAGELFF.

To note about this clone: Sequence at one end of the junction differs from germline and may be a read error. This sample also contains other DNA sequences that code for the same CDR3. This chain uses TRBV19 with TRBJ1-2; D unclear. Germline V CDR1 and CDR2: LNHDA, SQIVND (reference sequence). The CDR3 spans 16 residues. The CDR3 DNA reads as TGCGCCAGTAGTATAAGGTTAAGGGCCTCCAACTATGGCTACACCTTC. Protein sequence: CASSIRLRASNYGYTF.

The rearrangement joins TRBV18 to TRBJ2-1; 9 bases are shared with TRBD1. The CDR3 has 15 residues. Trimming cost V 5 bases and J 9 bases; bases outside gene matches: 11. Germline-derived CDR1 and CDR2 are KGHSH and LQKENI. The CDR3 DNA reads as TGTGCCAGCTCAGAACAGGGGGCGGCGTCAGGTGAGCAGTTCTTC. This translates into CASSEQGAASGEQFF.